The 11 T cell receptor beta chains presented below share a single source sample, sequenced in a study of T cell clonotyping in hematopoietic cell transplantation. The assay was immunoSEQ multiplex PCR, and TCRdb's table has in-frame clones only and misses some. The repertoire holds 35,000 to 50,000 clones, around 84% seen once, with around 2.9% in the top ten. As to time point: recipient sample about 28 days before transplant, after cytoreduction. The sample in question was peripheral blood mononuclear cells, obtained before stem cell transplant. These receptors all come from a man between 60 and 75 years old with acute myeloid leukemia. Some clones in this sample may be carry-over from other donors' samples.

V is TRBV7-9 and J is TRBJ1-6; D call uncertain. V was trimmed by 7 bases and J by 0 bases, leaving 19 bases between them. The germline gives CDR1 SEHNR, CDR2 FQNEAQ (reference sequence). CDR3 size: 18 residues. The CDR3 protein is CASTNHASPNSYNSPLHF. DNA of the CDR3: TGTGCCAGCACCAATCATGCTTCCCCCAACTCCTATAATTCACCCCTCCACTTT.

The chain combines TRBV7-9 with TRBJ1-6; 7 positions match TRBD1. V trimming: 1 base; J trimming: 5 bases; junction bases outside the gene matches: 5. This CDR3 region has 16 residues. Per the germline V gene, CDR1 is SEHNR and CDR2 is FQNEAQ (reference sequence). The CDR3 loop is CASSLGSQGDNSPLHF. The CDR3 DNA is TGTGCCAGCAGCTTAGGGAGCCAGGGGGATAATTCACCCCTCCACTTT.

V and J are TRBV7-3 and TRBJ1-4; 7 bases match TRBD1. Germline values: CDR1 SGHTA, CDR2 FQGTGA. CDR3 length equals 15 residues. Germline trimming cut 5 bases from V and 2 bases from J; bases unmatched to any gene: 5. The CDR3 is CASSPTGVTNEKLFF. The CDR3 nucleotides read TGTGCCAGCAGCCCTACAGGGGTGACTAATGAAAAACTGTTTTTT.

The chain employs TRBV4-1 and TRBJ2-7; 9 bases agree with TRBD2. V dropped 0 bases and J dropped 4; count of bases not matched to a gene: 10. Germline values: CDR1 MGHRA, CDR2 YSYEKL. This CDR3 contains 17 residues. CDR3 region: CASSQDPPAGGGYEQYF. CDR3 sequence (DNA): TGCGCCAGCAGCCAAGATCCTCCAGCGGGGGGCGGATACGAGCAGTACTTC.

This clone occurred once. The chain has TRBV19 and TRBJ1-2; D is uncertain. The CDR3 length is 15 residues. V was pared by 6 bases and J by 10 bases, with 24 bases between. Germline lookup yields CDR1 LNHDA and CDR2 SQIVND (reference sequence). This CDR3 is CASRVQSPAEEAYTF. The CDR3 DNA follows: TGTGCCAGTAGAGTTCAATCCCCAGCCGAAGAAGCCTACACCTTC.

The gene calls are TRBV11-3 and TRBJ2-1; a weak D match, TRBD1 (5 bases). The CDR3 is 12 amino acids. The germline V and J ends were trimmed by 8 bases and 8 bases, with 13 bases remaining between them. The germline V gene has CDR1 SGHNT and CDR2 YENEEA. The CDR3 DNA is TGTGCCAGCGGCCCAGGGATAGATGAGCAGTTCTTC. It yields the protein CASGPGIDEQFF.

The chain is built from TRBV7-2 and TRBJ1-5; 8 bases line up with TRBD1. The CDR3 spans 14 residues. J lost 7 bases, V lost 4 bases, and 6 bases had no gene match. In germline, CDR1 is SGHTA, CDR2 FQGNSA. Written as DNA, the CDR3 is TGTGCCAGCAGCTGGGACAGGCAGGGCCAGCCCCAGCATTTT. This encodes CASSWDRQGQPQHF.

This chain joins TRBV11-2 and TRBJ1-5, with 7 bases aligning to TRBD1. After removal of 2 bases from V and 2 bases from J, the junction contained 6 bases not matched to a gene. This CDR3 contains 16 residues. Germline V lookup: CDR1 SGHAT, CDR2 FQNNGV. The CDR3 region is CASSLRDSTGNQPQHF. For the CDR3, the DNA is TGTGCCAGCAGCTTACGGGACAGTACTGGCAATCAGCCCCAGCATTTT.

The rearrangement links TRBV5-6 to TRBJ2-7, with D perhaps being TRBD1 or TRBD2 (5 bases each). CDR1 is SGHDT and CDR2 is YYEEEE in the germline V gene. CDR3 length: 16 residues. V gave up 3 bases and J gave up 5 bases, with 21 bases separating them. The CDR3: CASSSRRGGLAHEQYF. DNA of the CDR3: TGTGCCAGCAGCTCTCGTCGGGGCGGTCTTGCGCACGAGCAGTACTTC.

V is TRBV7-2 and J is TRBJ2-5; D remains unclear. The V end was cut by 6 bases, the J end by 4 bases, with 9 bases between. The germline V gene encodes CDR1 SGHTA and CDR2 FQGNSA. The CDR3 totals 12 residues. CDR3 nucleotide sequence: TGTGCCAGCAGTCTTTCAGGAGAGACCCAGTACTTC. Translated: CASSLSGETQYF.

The chain combines TRBV19 with TRBJ1-5; D gene ambiguous. Trimming cost V 4 bases and J 2 bases, with 12 bases left between them. The CDR3 is made up of 15 amino acids. The germline gives CDR1 LNHDA, CDR2 SQIVND (reference sequence). CDR3 sequence: CASSRMRVGNQPQHF. In DNA form, the CDR3 reads TGTGCCAGTAGTAGGATGAGAGTTGGCAATCAGCCCCAGCATTTT.